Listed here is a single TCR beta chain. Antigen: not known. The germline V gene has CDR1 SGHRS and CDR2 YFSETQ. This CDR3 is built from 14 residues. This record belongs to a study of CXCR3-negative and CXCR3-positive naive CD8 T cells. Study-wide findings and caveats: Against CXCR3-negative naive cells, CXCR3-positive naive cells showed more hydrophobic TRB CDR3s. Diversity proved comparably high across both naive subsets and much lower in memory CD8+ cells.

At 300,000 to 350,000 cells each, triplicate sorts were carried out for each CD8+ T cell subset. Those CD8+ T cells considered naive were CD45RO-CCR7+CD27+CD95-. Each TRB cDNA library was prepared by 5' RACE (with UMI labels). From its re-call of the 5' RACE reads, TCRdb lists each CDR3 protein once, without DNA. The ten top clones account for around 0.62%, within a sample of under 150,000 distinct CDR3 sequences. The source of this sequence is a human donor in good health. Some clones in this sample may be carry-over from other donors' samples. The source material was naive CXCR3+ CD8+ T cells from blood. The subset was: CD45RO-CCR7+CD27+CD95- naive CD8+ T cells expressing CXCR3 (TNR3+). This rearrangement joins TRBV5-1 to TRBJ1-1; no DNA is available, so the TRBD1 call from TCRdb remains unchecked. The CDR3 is CASSSTGSNTEAFF.